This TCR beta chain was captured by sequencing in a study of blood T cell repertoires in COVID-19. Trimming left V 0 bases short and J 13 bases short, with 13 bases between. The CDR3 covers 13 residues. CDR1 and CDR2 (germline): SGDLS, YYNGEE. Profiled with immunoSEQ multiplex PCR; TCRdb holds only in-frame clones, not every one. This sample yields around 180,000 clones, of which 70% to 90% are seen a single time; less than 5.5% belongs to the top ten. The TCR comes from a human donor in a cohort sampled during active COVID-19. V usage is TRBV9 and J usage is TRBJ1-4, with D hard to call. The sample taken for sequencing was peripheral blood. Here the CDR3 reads CASSVGVEGGLFF. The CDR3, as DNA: TGTGCCAGCAGCGTAGGGGTAGAGGGAGGACTGTTTTTT.